The clone carrying this TCR beta chain was detected a few times. Antigen: not known. The data stem from a study of cytomegalovirus exposure and HLA in healthy donors. It was with 60 Vbeta and 13 Jbeta primers that the PCR ran. This table comes from immunoSEQ multiplex PCR, and its TCRdb copy is limited to in-frame clones, with some not included. Of about 160,000 clones in the sample, about 71% were seen once. Study observations and caveats: Presence/absence analyses assumed roughly uniform sequencing depth across donors. Through in vitro validation, a few CMV-associated chains were shown to be specific for CMV antigens. According to reports, the classifier identified cytomegalovirus status with high specificity and sensitivity.

Germline V CDR1 and CDR2: SGHRS, YFSETQ. V trimming: 4 bases; J trimming: 7 bases; junction bases outside the gene matches: 13. The CDR3 is 15 residues long. Sequenced material: PBMCs. This receptor was obtained from a man over 45 in good health and CMV-seronegative. V and J are TRBV5-1 and TRBJ1-2, with TRBD1 matching 7 bases. In DNA, the CDR3 is TGCGCCAGCAGCACTAAGACAGGGATGGTAGGTGGCTACACCTTC. Its translation is CASSTKTGMVGGYTF.